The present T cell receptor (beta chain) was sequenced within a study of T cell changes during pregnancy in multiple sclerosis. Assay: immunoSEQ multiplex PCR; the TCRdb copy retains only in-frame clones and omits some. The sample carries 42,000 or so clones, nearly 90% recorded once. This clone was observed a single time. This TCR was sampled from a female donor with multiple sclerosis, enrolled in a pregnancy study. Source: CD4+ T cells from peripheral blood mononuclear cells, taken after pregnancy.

CDR3 loop: CASSLMDMAFPAFF. The CDR3 DNA follows: TGTGCCAGCAGCTTAATGGACATGGCCTTTCCAGCTTTCTTT. The chain joins TRBV7-9 to TRBJ1-1; possibly TRBD1 for D (5 bases). V dropped 2 bases and J dropped 10 bases, with 17 bases sitting between them. Germline values: CDR1 SEHNR, CDR2 FQNEAQ (reference sequence). The CDR3 runs 14 residues.